This TCR beta chain was sequenced for a study of identical twins. One entry per CDR3 protein, called by TCRdb with MiXCR from the 5' RACE reads. The sample includes 310,000 or so distinct CDR3 sequences, more than 6.5% of them seen just once. Study-level points and caveats: Compared with unrelated sharing, twin-shared out-of-frame alpha sequences had more low-probability sequences. Within cord blood, abundant beta clonotypes carried fewer insertions, but memory repertoires showed no such trend.

With respect to this clonotype: The target antigen is unknown.

These data were likewise used in another study, on yellow fever vaccine responses in identical twins.

This TCR came from a woman between 18 and 29 years old in good health. The sample consisted of memory (CD45RO+) T cells sorted from blood.

The CDR3 reads CASSIQGLGANVLTF. The CDR3 nucleotides read TGTGCCAGCAGTATACAGGGGCTTGGGGCCAACGTCCTGACTTTC. The rearrangement joins TRBV27 to TRBJ2-6, with 7 bases fitting TRBD1. The CDR3 is 15 residues long. After removal of 5 bases from V and 3 bases from J, the junction contained 4 bases not matched to a gene. Per the germline V gene, CDR1 is MNHEY and CDR2 is SMNVEV (reference sequence).